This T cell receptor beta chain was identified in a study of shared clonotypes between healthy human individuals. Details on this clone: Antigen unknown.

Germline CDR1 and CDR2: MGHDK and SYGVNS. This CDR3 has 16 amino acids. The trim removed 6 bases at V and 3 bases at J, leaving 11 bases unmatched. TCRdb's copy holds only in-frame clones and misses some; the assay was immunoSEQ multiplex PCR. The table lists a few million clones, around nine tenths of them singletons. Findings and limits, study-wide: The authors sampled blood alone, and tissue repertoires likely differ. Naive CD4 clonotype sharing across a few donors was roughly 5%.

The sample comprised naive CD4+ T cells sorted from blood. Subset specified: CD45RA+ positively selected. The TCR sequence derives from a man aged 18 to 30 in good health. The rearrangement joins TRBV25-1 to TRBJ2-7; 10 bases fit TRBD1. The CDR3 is CASRPKTGTGDYEQYF. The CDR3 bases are TGTGCCAGCAGACCTAAGACCGGGACAGGGGACTACGAGCAGTACTTC.